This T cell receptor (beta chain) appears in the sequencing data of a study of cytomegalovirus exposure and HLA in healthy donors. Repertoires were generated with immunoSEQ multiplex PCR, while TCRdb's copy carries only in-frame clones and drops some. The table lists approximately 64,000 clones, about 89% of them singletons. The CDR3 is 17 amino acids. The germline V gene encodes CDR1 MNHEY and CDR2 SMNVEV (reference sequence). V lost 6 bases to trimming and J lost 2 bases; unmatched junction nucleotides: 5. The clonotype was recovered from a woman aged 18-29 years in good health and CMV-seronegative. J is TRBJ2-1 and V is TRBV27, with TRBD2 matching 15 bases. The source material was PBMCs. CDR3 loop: CASRLGLAGGPYNEQFF. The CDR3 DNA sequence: TGTGCCAGCAGACTAGGACTAGCGGGAGGGCCCTACAATGAGCAGTTCTTC.